This entry lists 17 T cell receptor beta chains sequenced from one sample in a study of OX40 agonist ivuxolimab in advanced cancers. Some clones are missing from TCRdb's copy, which holds only in-frame ones; the method was immunoSEQ multiplex PCR. Of 15,000 to 25,000 clones listed, 65% to 85% are singletons. The specimen was CD4+ or CD8+ T cells sorted from blood, collected in a trial of the OX40 agonist ivuxolimab. These receptors all stem from an adult with an advanced solid tumor such as melanoma, head and neck, liver or kidney cancer.

The rearrangement uses TRBV6-5 and TRBJ2-7, with no clear D. This CDR3 spans 13 amino acids. Germline CDR1 is MNHEY and CDR2 is SVGAGI. The germline V and J ends were trimmed by 0 bases and 3 bases, with 6 bases remaining between them. The CDR3 region has the DNA TGTGCCAGCAGTTACTCGCATGACTACGAGCAGTACTTC. This translates into CASSYSHDYEQYF.

The chain links TRBV7-6 to TRBJ2-7, with 8 bases lining up with TRBD1. V lost 5 bases and J lost 1; bases outside the gene matches: 4. This CDR3 is 14 amino acids long. CDR1 and CDR2 from the germline V gene are SGHVS and FNYEAQ. CDR3 in amino acids: CASSPRQGSYEQYF. CDR3 coding DNA: TGTGCCAGCAGCCCCAGACAGGGGTCCTACGAGCAGTACTTC.

The chain links TRBV11-2 to TRBJ2-1; no clear D. In germline, CDR1 is SGHAT, CDR2 FQNNGV. Trimming left V 2 bases short and J 0 bases short, with 11 bases between. This CDR3 is 16 amino acids long. CDR3 nucleotide sequence: TGTGCCAGCAGCTTACACTCAGGCGACTCCTACAATGAGCAGTTCTTC. Protein: CASSLHSGDSYNEQFF.

This sequence joins TRBV19 and TRBJ1-2, with 8 positions matching TRBD1. This CDR3 region has 12 residues. The V gene end was trimmed by 8 bases and the J gene end by 6 bases; junction bases not matched to a gene: 5. The germline gives CDR1 LNHDA, CDR2 SQIVND (reference sequence). The CDR3 nucleotides are TGTGCCAGTCGGACAGGGTTCGATGGCTACACCTTC. Its translation is CASRTGFDGYTF. The full variable domain, with the rest looked up from reference TRBV19 and TRBJ1-2, is DGGITQSPKYLFRKEGQNVTLSCEQNLNHDAMYWYRQDPGQGLRLIYYSQIVNDFQKGDIAEGYSVSREKKESFPLTVTSAQKNPTAFYLCASRTGFDGYTFGSGTRLTVV.

This sequence joins TRBV10-2 and TRBJ2-6, with a possible D match to TRBD2 (6 bases). There are 14 residues in the CDR3. The ends were cut back, 8 bases at V and 4 bases at J, with 12 bases in the middle. Per germline, CDR1 WSHSY and CDR2 SAAADI. The CDR3 coding sequence is TGCGCCAGCGGAGGAGGGAGGGGGGCCAACGTCCTGACTTTC. Translating gives CASGGGRGANVLTF.

The chain is built from TRBV30 and TRBJ2-3, with 9 bases matching TRBD2. Germline-derived CDR1 and CDR2 are GTSNPN and SVGIG (reference sequence). Losses at the gene ends were 3 bases for V and 7 bases for J; bases not matched to a gene: 11. The CDR3 is 15 residues long. CDR3 nucleotides: TGTGCCTGGAGCGACGTGGCGGGGGGGCCGAATACGCAGTATTTT. Residues: CAWSDVAGGPNTQYF.

This clone appeared a few times. This chain links TRBV6-1 with TRBJ2-7; D is ambiguous. CDR3 size: 11 residues. CDR1 MNHNS and CDR2 SASEGT come from the germline V gene. Trimming took off 2 bases at V and 3 bases at J, with 2 bases between the two ends. The CDR3 loop reads CASSEIYEQYF. In nucleotides, the CDR3 is TGTGCCAGCAGTGAAATCTACGAGCAGTACTTC.

This clone came up a few times. The chain employs TRBV10-3 and TRBJ1-1; D might be TRBD1 (5 bases). Trimming cost V 3 bases and J 1 base, with 15 bases left between them. The germline V gene encodes CDR1 ENHRY and CDR2 SYGVKD. The CDR3 is made up of 16 amino acids. In nucleotides, the CDR3 is TGTGCCATCAGTGACCACGGGGAAGGGGAGAACACTGAAGCTTTCTTT. Amino acid sequence: CAISDHGEGENTEAFF.

The genes are TRBV4-1 and TRBJ1-1; TRBD1 is a possible D gene (6 bases). The CDR3 has 14 amino acids. Trimming cost V 6 bases and J 5 bases, with 16 bases left between them. Germline-derived CDR1 and CDR2 are MGHRA and YSYEKL. The CDR3 DNA follows: TGCGCCAGCAGTCTTGAGGGGGGAGAGACTGAAGCTTTCTTT. Its protein is CASSLEGGETEAFF.

This clone was recorded at least ten times. This rearrangement joins TRBV11-2 to TRBJ2-7; possibly TRBD2 for D (5 bases). The CDR3 spans 13 residues. The germline V gene has CDR1 SGHAT and CDR2 FQNNGV. Trimming left V 1 base short and J 4 bases short, with 8 bases between. CDR3 loop: CASSLGGSYEQYF. DNA of the CDR3: TGTGCCAGCAGCTTAGGAGGGAGTTACGAGCAGTACTTC.

The chain has TRBV28 and TRBJ1-5; 9 positions agree with TRBD1. CDR1 MDHEN and CDR2 SYDVKM come from the germline V gene. There are 16 residues in the CDR3. J was trimmed by 2 bases and V by 8 bases; bases with no gene match: 10. The CDR3 sequence: CASLDRGRLGNQPQHF. Here the CDR3 DNA reads TGTGCCAGCCTCGACAGGGGGAGGTTAGGCAATCAGCCCCAGCATTTT.

The rearrangement links TRBV7-8 to TRBJ1-6; 9 bases match TRBD1. V shed 1 base and J 7 bases; nucleotides not matched to a gene: 5. Per germline, CDR1 SGHVS and CDR2 FQNEAQ. The CDR3 is made up of 16 amino acids. The CDR3 DNA follows: TGTGCCAGCAGCTTAGTCGGGACAGGGAAAAATTCACCCCTCCACTTT. Translating it yields CASSLVGTGKNSPLHF.

This clone is a singleton in its sample. Sequence at one end of the junction differs from germline and may be a read error. The J gene is TRBJ1-1, the V gene TRBV30, with D perhaps TRBD1 (5 bases). Germline V gene sequence: CDR1 GTSNPN, CDR2 SVGIG (reference sequence). This CDR3 region has 10 residues. CDR3 nucleotide sequence: TGTGCCGGGAGGGGTCCGGAAGCTTTCTTT. As protein: CAGRGPEAFF.

This clone was observed a handful of times. The rearrangement joins TRBV30 to TRBJ2-7, with D unclear. Trimming removed 1 base at V and 0 bases at J, with 7 bases between. Looked up from germline, CDR1 is GTSNPN and CDR2 is SVGIG (reference sequence). The CDR3 runs to 13 residues. The CDR3 region is CAWSALISYEQYF. The CDR3 DNA reads as TGTGCCTGGAGTGCACTGATCTCCTACGAGCAGTACTTC.

V is TRBV10-3 and J is TRBJ1-1; the D is unclear. CDR1 and CDR2 from the germline V gene are ENHRY and SYGVKD. The CDR3 is 13 residues long. V dropped 7 bases and J dropped 1 base, with 10 bases sitting between them. The CDR3 sequence: CAIMEGSNTEAFF. For the CDR3, the DNA is TGTGCCATCATGGAGGGATCGAACACTGAAGCTTTCTTT.

This CDR3 is CASSFIWGASSYNEQFF. In DNA form, the CDR3 reads TGTGCCAGCAGCTTCATATGGGGGGCAAGTTCCTACAATGAGCAGTTCTTC. This sequence joins TRBV7-6 and TRBJ2-1; the D call may be TRBD1 or TRBD2 (6 bases each). Germline V gene lookup returns CDR1 SGHVS and CDR2 FNYEAQ. The CDR3 is made up of 17 amino acids. Trimming stripped 3 bases from V and 1 base from J, with 16 bases between.

The chain employs TRBV4-1 and TRBJ2-5; D may match TRBD1 or TRBD2 (5 bases each). V was pared by 4 bases and J by 5 bases, with 17 bases between. The germline CDR1 and CDR2 sequences are MGHRA and YSYEKL. The CDR3 sequence is 15 residues long. The CDR3: CASSRVLGPGETQYF. The CDR3 bases are TGCGCCAGCAGCCGAGTTCTGGGGCCGGGGGAGACCCAGTACTTC.